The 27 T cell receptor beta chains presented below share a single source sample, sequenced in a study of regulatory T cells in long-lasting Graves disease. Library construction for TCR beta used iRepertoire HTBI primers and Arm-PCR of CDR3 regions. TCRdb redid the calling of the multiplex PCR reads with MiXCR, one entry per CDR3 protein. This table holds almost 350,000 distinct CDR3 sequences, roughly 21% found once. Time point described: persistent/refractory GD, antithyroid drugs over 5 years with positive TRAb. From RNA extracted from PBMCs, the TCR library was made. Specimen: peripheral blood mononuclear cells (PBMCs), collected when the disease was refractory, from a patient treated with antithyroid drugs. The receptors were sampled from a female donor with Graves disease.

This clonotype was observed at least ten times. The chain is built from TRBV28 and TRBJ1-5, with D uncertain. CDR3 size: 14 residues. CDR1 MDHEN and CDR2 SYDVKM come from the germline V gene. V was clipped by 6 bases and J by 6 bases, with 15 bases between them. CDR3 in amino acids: CASSRLAGVQPQHF. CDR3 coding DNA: TGTGCCAGCAGCCGACTGGCAGGCGTTCAGCCCCAGCATTTT.

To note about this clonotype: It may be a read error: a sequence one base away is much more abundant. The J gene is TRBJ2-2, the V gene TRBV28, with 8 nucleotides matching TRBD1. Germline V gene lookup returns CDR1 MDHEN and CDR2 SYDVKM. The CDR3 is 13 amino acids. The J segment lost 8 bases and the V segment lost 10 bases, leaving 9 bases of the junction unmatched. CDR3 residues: CANSPRGLGELFF. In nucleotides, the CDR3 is TGTGCCAACAGCCCCAGGGGGCTAGGGGAGCTGTTTTTT.

The CDR3 DNA reads as TGTGCATGGAGACCAGGGGGGAACGATTACTCTGGGGCCAACGTCCTGACTTTC. Encoded protein: CAWRPGGNDYSGANVLTF. The chain recombines TRBV2 with TRBJ2-6, with a tentative D call TRBD1 (7 bases). The V gene's germline CDR1 is SNHLY and CDR2 FYNNEI. This CDR3 region has 18 residues.

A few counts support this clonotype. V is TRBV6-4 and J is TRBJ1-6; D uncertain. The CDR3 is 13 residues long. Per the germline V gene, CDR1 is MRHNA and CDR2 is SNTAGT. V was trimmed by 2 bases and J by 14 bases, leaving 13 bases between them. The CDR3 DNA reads TGTGCCAGCAGTGACCGGGCCGATGGGACCCTCCACTTT. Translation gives CASSDRADGTLHF.

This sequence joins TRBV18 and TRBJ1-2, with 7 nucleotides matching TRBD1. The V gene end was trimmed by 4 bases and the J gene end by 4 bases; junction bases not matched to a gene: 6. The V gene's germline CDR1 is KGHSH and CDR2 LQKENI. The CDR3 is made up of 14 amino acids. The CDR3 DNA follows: TGTGCCAGCTCACTCACAGGGGTTGCCTATGGCTACACCTTC. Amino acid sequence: CASSLTGVAYGYTF.

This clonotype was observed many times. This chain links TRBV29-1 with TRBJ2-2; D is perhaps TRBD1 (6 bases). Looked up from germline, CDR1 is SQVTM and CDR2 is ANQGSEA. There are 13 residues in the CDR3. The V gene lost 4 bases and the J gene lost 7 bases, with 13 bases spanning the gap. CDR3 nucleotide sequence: TGCAGCGTTGGAGACTCAGGGGACGGGGAGCTGTTTTTT. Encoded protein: CSVGDSGDGELFF.

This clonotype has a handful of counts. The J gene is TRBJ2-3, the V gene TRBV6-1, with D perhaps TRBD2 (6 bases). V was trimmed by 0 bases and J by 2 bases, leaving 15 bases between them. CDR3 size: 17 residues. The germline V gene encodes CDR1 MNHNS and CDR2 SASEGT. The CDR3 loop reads CASSEALLGGYTDTQYF. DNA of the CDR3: TGTGCCAGCAGTGAAGCGCTTTTGGGAGGATACACAGATACGCAGTATTTT.

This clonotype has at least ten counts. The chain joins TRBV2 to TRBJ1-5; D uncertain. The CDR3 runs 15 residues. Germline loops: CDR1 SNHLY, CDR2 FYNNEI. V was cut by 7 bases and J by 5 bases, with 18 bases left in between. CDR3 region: CASTPRWRADQPQHF. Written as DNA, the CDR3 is TGTGCCAGCACCCCGAGGTGGAGGGCGGATCAGCCCCAGCATTTT.

This CDR3 reads CSVEDLRRGGEKLFF. As DNA, the CDR3 is TGCAGCGTTGAAGATCTTCGCAGGGGTGGGGAAAAACTGTTTTTT. The V and J genes are TRBV29-1 and TRBJ1-4, with a tentative D call TRBD1 (6 bases). CDR1 and CDR2 (germline): SQVTM, ANQGSEA. Trimming removed 0 bases from V and 8 bases from J, with 16 bases in between. The CDR3 has 15 residues.

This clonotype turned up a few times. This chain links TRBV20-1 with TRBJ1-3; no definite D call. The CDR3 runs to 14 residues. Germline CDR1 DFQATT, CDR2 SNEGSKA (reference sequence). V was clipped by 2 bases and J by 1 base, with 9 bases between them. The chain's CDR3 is CSARIGLSGNTIYF. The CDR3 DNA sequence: TGCAGTGCTAGAATTGGGTTATCTGGAAACACCATATATTTT.

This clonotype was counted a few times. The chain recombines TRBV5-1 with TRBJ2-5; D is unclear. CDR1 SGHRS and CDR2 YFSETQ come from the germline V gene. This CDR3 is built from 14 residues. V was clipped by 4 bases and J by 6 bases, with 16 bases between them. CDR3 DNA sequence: TGCGCCAGCAGCGTGGACCCTAGTTCGCAGACCCAGTACTTC. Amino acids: CASSVDPSSQTQYF.

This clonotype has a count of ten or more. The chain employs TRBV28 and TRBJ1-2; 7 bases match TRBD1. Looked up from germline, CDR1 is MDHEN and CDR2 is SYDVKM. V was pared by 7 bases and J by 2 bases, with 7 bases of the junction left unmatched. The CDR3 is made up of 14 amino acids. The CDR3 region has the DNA TGTGCCAGCACCCCGACAGGGCTCAACTATGGCTACACCTTC. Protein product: CASTPTGLNYGYTF.

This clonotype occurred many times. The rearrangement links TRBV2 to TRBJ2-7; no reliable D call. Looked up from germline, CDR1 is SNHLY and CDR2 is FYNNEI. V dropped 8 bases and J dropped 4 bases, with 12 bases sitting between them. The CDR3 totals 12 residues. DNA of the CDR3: TGTGCCAGCTTCCCTAGTGTTTACGAGCAGTACTTC. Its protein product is CASFPSVYEQYF.

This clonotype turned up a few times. This CDR3 is CASSLYSGRGDGYTF. CDR3 sequence (DNA): TGCGCCAGCAGCTTGTACAGCGGCAGGGGGGATGGCTACACCTTC. This sequence joins TRBV5-1 and TRBJ1-2, with TRBD1 identical over 7 bases. V was pared by 1 base and J by 6 bases, with 9 bases of the junction left unmatched. This CDR3 is built from 15 residues. Germline V gene data show CDR1 as SGHRS and CDR2 as YFSETQ.

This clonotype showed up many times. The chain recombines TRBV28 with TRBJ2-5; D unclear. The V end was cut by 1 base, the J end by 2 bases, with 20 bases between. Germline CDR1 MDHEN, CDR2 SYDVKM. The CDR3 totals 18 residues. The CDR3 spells CASSLLGYGKRGQETQYF. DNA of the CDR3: TGTGCCAGCAGTTTATTAGGTTATGGGAAAAGAGGACAAGAGACCCAGTACTTC.

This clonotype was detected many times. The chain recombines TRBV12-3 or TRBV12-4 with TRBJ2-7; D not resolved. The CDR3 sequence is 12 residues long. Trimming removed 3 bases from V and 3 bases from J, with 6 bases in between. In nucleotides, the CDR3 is TGTGCCAGCAGTTTCAGTTTCTACGAGCAGTACTTC. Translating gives CASSFSFYEQYF.

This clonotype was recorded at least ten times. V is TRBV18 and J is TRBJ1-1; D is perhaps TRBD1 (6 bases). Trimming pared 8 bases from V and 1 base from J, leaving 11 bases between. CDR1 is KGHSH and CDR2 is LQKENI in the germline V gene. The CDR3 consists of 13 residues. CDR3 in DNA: TGTGCCAGCAGTCGACAGGAGAACACTGAAGCTTTCTTT. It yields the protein CASSRQENTEAFF.

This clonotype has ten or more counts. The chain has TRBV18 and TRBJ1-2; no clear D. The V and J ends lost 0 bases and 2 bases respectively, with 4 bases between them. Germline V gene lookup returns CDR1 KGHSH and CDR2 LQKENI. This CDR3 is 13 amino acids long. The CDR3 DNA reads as TGTGCCAGCTCACCACCAGGAAACTATGGCTACACCTTC. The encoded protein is CASSPPGNYGYTF.

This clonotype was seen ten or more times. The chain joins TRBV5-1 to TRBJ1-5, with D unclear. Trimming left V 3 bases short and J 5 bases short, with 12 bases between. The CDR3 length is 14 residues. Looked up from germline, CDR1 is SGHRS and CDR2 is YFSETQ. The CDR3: CASSYGAPDQPQHF. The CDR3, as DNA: TGCGCCAGCAGCTACGGTGCCCCCGATCAGCCCCAGCATTTT.

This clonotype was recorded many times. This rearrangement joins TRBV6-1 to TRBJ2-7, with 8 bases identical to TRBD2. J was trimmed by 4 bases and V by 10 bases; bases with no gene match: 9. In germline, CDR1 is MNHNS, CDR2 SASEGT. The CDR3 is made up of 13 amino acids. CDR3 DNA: TGTGCCACCAAGCGGGAGCTTCCTTACGAGCAGTACTTC. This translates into CATKRELPYEQYF.

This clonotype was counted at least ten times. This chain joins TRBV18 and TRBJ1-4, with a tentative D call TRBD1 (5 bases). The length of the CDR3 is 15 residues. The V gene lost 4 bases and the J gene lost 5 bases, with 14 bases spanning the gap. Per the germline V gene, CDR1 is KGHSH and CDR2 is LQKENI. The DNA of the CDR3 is TGTGCCAGCTCACGTGCCGGGACGGAGAATGAAAAACTGTTTTTT. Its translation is CASSRAGTENEKLFF.

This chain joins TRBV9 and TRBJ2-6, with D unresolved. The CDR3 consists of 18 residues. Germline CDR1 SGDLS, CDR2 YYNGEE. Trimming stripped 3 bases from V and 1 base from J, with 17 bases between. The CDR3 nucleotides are TGTGCCAGCAGCGACCCCGGTCCCCGGAGTTCTGGGGCCAACGTCCTGACTTTC. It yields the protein CASSDPGPRSSGANVLTF.

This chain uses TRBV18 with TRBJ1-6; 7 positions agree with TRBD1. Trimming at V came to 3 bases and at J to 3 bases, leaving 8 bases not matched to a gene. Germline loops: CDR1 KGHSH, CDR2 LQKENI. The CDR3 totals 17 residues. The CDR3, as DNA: TGTGCCAGCTCACCGTCCAGGGGGTCCCACTATAATTCACCCCTCCACTTT. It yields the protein CASSPSRGSHYNSPLHF. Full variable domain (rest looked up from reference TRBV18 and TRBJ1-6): NAGVMQNPRHLVRRRGQEARLRCSPMKGHSHVYWYRQLPEEGLKFMVYLQKENIIDESGMPKERFSAEFPKEGPSILRIQQVVRGDSAAYFCASSPSRGSHYNSPLHFGNGTRLTVT.

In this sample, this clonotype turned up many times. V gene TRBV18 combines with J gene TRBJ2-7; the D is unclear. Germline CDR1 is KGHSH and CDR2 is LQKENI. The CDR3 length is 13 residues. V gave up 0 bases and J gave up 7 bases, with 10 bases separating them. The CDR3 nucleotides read TGTGCCAGCTCACCACCGTCCGTGGATGAGCAGTACTTC. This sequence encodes CASSPPSVDEQYF.

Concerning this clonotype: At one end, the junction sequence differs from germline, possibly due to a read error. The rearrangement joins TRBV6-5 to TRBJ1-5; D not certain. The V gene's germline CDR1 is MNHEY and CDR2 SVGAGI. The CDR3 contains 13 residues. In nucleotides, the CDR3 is TGTGCCAGCAGATACTCACGGGATCAGCCCCAGCATTTT. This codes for CASRYSRDQPQHF.

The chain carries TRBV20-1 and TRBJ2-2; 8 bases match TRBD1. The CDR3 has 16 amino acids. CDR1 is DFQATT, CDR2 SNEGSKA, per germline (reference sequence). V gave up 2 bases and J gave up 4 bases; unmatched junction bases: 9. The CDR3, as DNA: TGCAGTGCTAGACCGGGACAGGAGGCGACCACCGGGGAGCTGTTTTTT. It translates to CSARPGQEATTGELFF.

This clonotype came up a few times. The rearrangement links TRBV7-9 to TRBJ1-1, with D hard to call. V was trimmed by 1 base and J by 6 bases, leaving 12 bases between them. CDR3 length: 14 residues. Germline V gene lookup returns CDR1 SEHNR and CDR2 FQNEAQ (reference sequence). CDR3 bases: TGTGCCAGCAGCTTAGGGCCGGGGTATCCTGAAGCTTTCTTT. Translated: CASSLGPGYPEAFF. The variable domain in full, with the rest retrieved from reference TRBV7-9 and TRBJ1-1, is DTGVSQNPRHKITKRGQNVTFRCDPISEHNRLYWYRQTLGQGPEFLTYFQNEAQLEKSRLLSDRFSAERPKGSFSTLEIQRTEQGDSAMYLCASSLGPGYPEAFFGQGTRLTVV.